Included here is one TCR beta chain sequence, with context. V was cut by 5 bases and J by 7 bases, with 24 bases left in between. The length of the CDR3 is 15 residues. Germline V gene sequence: CDR1 DFQATT, CDR2 SNEGSKA (reference sequence). Time point in this sample: patch test 1, 2 weeks after DPC sensitization. Treatment here: therapeutic diphenylcyclopropenone sensitization with weekly scalp DPC. The data stem from a study of human T cells and chemical hapten exposure. At the level of the study: Diphenylcyclopropenone, dosed weekly to the scalp, was given to patients throughout the roughly 25-week study.

What the library attached to individual cDNA molecules were unique molecular identifiers. In the study's own analysis: A typical sample had roughly 87,000 TCRs, with 23,224 to 690,600 overall. TCRdb passed the RACE reads through MiXCR, listing each CDR3 protein once. TCRdb, rather than the study authors, made the V and J calls. The sample lists roughly 200,000 distinct CDR3 sequences, under 25% seen once, with about 6.7% in the top ten. The TCR comes from a woman in her forties or fifties with alopecia areata. Some clones in this sample may be carry-over from other donors' samples. V gene TRBV20-1 combines with J gene TRBJ2-7; D remains ambiguous. The sequenced sample was whole blood, obtained in connection with sensitization to the hapten diphenylcyclopropenone (DPC). As DNA, the CDR3 is TGCAGTGCTTCCTTGGTAGACTTAGGGAAGGGAGAGCAGTACTTC. Translated, it gives CSASLVDLGKGEQYF.